This section outlines one TCR beta chain sequence together with its context. The target antigen is unknown. This entry is derived from a study of OX40 agonist ivuxolimab in advanced cancers. Overall study: Intravenous ivuxolimab was administered to patients every 2 weeks at 0.01 to 10 mg/kg.

Autoimmune disease history or systemic immunosuppression excluded patients. Findings and limits, study-wide: Clones of CD4+ and CD8+ blood T cells grew by week 6 at doses of 0.1 to 3.0 mg/kg.

TCRdb's copy holds only in-frame clones and misses some; the assay was immunoSEQ multiplex PCR. The data hold more than 75,000 clones, with 70% to 90% observed a single time. This sequence originates from an adult with an advanced solid tumor such as melanoma, head and neck, liver or kidney cancer. Sequenced material: CD4+ or CD8+ T cells sorted from blood, taken in a trial of the OX40 agonist ivuxolimab.

CDR3 sequence (DNA): TGTGCCAGTAGACCCTCGACAGGGGCCACTGAAGCTTTCTTT. This encodes CASRPSTGATEAFF. The chain is built from TRBV19 and TRBJ1-1; 8 positions match TRBD1. J was trimmed by 4 bases and V by 6 bases; bases with no gene match: 7. The CDR3 loop spans 14 amino acids. CDR1 is LNHDA, CDR2 SQIVND, per germline (reference sequence).